The 30 T cell receptor beta chains given below trace back to one sample, sequenced in a study of CD8 T cells in Susac syndrome. cDNA came from roughly 0.5 to 1 ug RNA primed by random hexamers. TCRdb processed the immunoSEQ multiplex PCR reads anew with MiXCR; each CDR3 protein has one entry. The table lists 250,000 to 300,000 distinct CDR3 sequences, roughly 81% of them singletons. Specimen: CD8+ T cells from PBMCs. These receptors were collected from a human donor with multiple sclerosis.

As concerns this clonotype: Relative to the germline gene, one junction end is altered; a read error may explain this. The chain uses TRBV7-7 and TRBJ2-7; 10 bases align to TRBD1. Germline V lookup: CDR1 SSHAT, CDR2 FNYEAQ (reference sequence). This CDR3 has 15 amino acids. In DNA form, the CDR3 reads TGTGCTAGCAGCTTAAGTCCCGGGACAGGGGACGAGCAGTACTTC. The encoded protein is CASSLSPGTGDEQYF. Combining the CDR3 with reference TRBV7-7 and TRBJ2-7 gives the whole variable domain GAGVSQSPRYKVTKRGQDVTLRCDPISSHATLYWYQQALGQGPEFLTYFNYEAQPDKSGLPSDRFSAERPEGSISTLTIQRTEQRDSAMYRCASSLSPGTGDEQYFGPGTRLTVT.

V usage is TRBV9 and J usage is TRBJ2-1; 8 bases match TRBD2. The CDR3 sequence is 16 residues long. The V and J ends lost 3 bases and 10 bases, in that order; junction bases with no gene match: 15. Looked up from germline, CDR1 is SGDLS and CDR2 is YYNGEE. CDR3 region: CASSGGPIGLAWEQFF. The DNA of the CDR3 is TGTGCCAGCAGCGGGGGCCCGATTGGACTAGCATGGGAGCAGTTCTTC.

The CDR3 spells CASTSWVTGKPEAFF. The CDR3 coding sequence is TGTGCCAGCACCAGCTGGGTGACAGGGAAGCCTGAAGCTTTCTTT. The chain combines TRBV12-3 or TRBV12-4 with TRBJ1-1; 7 positions agree with TRBD1. V gave up 7 bases and J gave up 6 bases; unmatched junction bases: 14. This CDR3 is built from 15 residues.

This clonotype was recorded once. V is TRBV12-3 or TRBV12-4 and J is TRBJ2-1, with D perhaps TRBD2 (6 bases). This CDR3 contains 14 residues. The V and J ends lost 7 bases and 6 bases respectively, with 16 bases between them. The CDR3 loop is CASISVEGFNEQFF. The CDR3 DNA reads TGTGCCAGCATCTCCGTGGAGGGGTTCAATGAGCAGTTCTTC.

This clonotype was seen a single time. This chain connects TRBV6-5 to TRBJ2-1; a weak D match, TRBD2 (6 bases). CDR1 and CDR2 from the germline V gene are MNHEY and SVGAGI. With 0 bases removed from V and 5 bases from J, the gap between germline ends came to 8 bases. The CDR3 runs 14 residues. CDR3 sequence reads: CASSYSGLHNEQFF. The CDR3 DNA is TGTGCCAGCAGTTACTCGGGACTTCACAATGAGCAGTTCTTC.

This chain connects TRBV9 to TRBJ1-1, with a weak D call TRBD1 (5 bases). The CDR3 runs to 19 residues. Trimming removed 0 bases at V and 4 bases at J, with 25 bases between. Germline V gives CDR1 SGDLS, CDR2 YYNGEE. In DNA, the CDR3 is TGTGCCAGCAGCGTAGTAGTGCCCAGACCCGGGGGAACGGGCACTGAAGCTTTCTTT. The encoded protein is CASSVVVPRPGGTGTEAFF.

In its sample, this clonotype was seen a few times. This chain links TRBV19 with TRBJ1-1; 7 nucleotides match TRBD1. Unmatched junction bases numbered 7, after V lost 4 bases and J lost 5 bases. CDR3 length: 14 residues. Germline V lookup: CDR1 LNHDA, CDR2 SQIVND (reference sequence). CDR3 DNA sequence: TGTGCCAGTAGTACCCGGACAGGAGGGACTGAAGCTTTCTTT. Its protein product is CASSTRTGGTEAFF.

This chain uses TRBV30 with TRBJ1-1; D remains ambiguous. The CDR3 has 13 residues. Trimming cost V 0 bases and J 1 base, with 6 bases left between them. The V gene's germline CDR1 is GTSNPN and CDR2 SVGIG (reference sequence). The CDR3 bases are TGTGCCTGGAGTGTAAATTGGAACACTGAAGCTTTCTTT. This codes for CAWSVNWNTEAFF.

The chain combines TRBV5-1 with TRBJ2-2, with D possibly TRBD2 on 6 matching bases. This CDR3 is built from 16 residues. Deletions cut 0 bases from V and 5 bases from J, with 14 bases between. Germline CDR1 SGHRS, CDR2 YFSETQ. The CDR3 loop reads CASSLVRGGGTGELFF. In DNA form, the CDR3 reads TGCGCCAGCAGCTTGGTTCGGGGAGGTGGTACCGGGGAGCTGTTTTTT.

The genes are TRBV9 and TRBJ2-1; TRBD2 aligns across 7 bases. V shed 2 bases, J shed 0 bases, and the junction held 2 bases outside the gene matches. CDR3 length: 15 residues. Germline CDR1 and CDR2: SGDLS and YYNGEE. The CDR3 bases are TGTGCCAGCAGCGTGGGACTAAGCTCCTACAATGAGCAGTTCTTC. It specifies CASSVGLSSYNEQFF.

V gene TRBV6-6 combines with J gene TRBJ2-7; D might be TRBD2 (5 bases). The V gene lost 6 bases and the J gene lost 4 bases, with 16 bases spanning the gap. This CDR3 contains 14 residues. CDR1 and CDR2 (germline): MNHNY, SVGAGI (reference sequence). The CDR3 loop is CASRERGWGYEQYF. Written as DNA, the CDR3 is TGTGCCAGCAGGGAGCGAGGGTGGGGTTACGAGCAGTACTTC.

This clonotype was seen only a few times. The rearrangement links TRBV9 to TRBJ2-5; D is perhaps TRBD1 (5 bases). CDR3 size: 15 residues. Germline CDR1 SGDLS, CDR2 YYNGEE. V gave up 5 bases and J gave up 2 bases, with 16 bases separating them. CDR3 DNA sequence: TGTGCCAGCAGTGGGCAGGGTGTGGGACAAGAGACCCAGTACTTC. The encoded protein is CASSGQGVGQETQYF.

CDR3 sequence reads: CASSSNPLGWDTQYF. The DNA of the CDR3 is TGTGCCAGCAGTTCCAACCCCCTAGGGTGGGATACGCAGTATTTT. V is TRBV27 and J is TRBJ2-3; D is ambiguous. The germline V gene has CDR1 MNHEY and CDR2 SMNVEV (reference sequence). The CDR3 covers 15 residues. The germline V and J ends were trimmed by 4 bases and 6 bases, with 17 bases remaining between them.

This rearrangement joins TRBV27 to TRBJ1-2, with TRBD1 identical over 9 bases. The V gene end was trimmed by 8 bases and the J gene end by 0 bases; junction bases not matched to a gene: 4. Per germline, CDR1 MNHEY and CDR2 SMNVEV (reference sequence). This CDR3 has 14 amino acids. The CDR3 DNA reads TGTGCCAGCGGACAGGGGTTAGCTAACTATGGCTACACCTTC. It encodes CASGQGLANYGYTF.

The V and J genes are TRBV20-1 and TRBJ2-7; D gene uncertain. Germline CDR1 reads DFQATT; CDR2 reads SNEGSKA (reference sequence). The CDR3 runs to 14 residues. V lost 6 bases and J 4 bases, leaving 19 bases between the germline ends. In nucleotides, the CDR3 is TGCAGTGCCGAACCTAGAGTCGAGGTGTACGAGCAGTACTTC. It encodes CSAEPRVEVYEQYF.

The chain recombines TRBV7-9 with TRBJ2-7, with D tentatively TRBD1 (6 bases). V gave up 5 bases and J gave up 3 bases, with 11 bases separating them. Germline V gene sequence: CDR1 SEHNR, CDR2 FQNEAQ (reference sequence). This CDR3 comprises 13 residues. CDR3 nucleotides: TGTGCCAGCAGCCCTAGGGGGTTCTACGAGCAGTACTTC. Residues: CASSPRGFYEQYF.

This chain uses TRBV7-9 with TRBJ1-1; D possibly corresponds to TRBD1 (6 bases). The CDR3 has 14 residues. Germline loops: CDR1 SEHNR, CDR2 FQNEAQ (reference sequence). V was clipped by 4 bases and J by 3 bases, with 12 bases between them. The CDR3 reads CASSSDSGHTEAFF. In DNA, the CDR3 is TGTGCCAGCAGCTCGGACAGCGGGCACACTGAAGCTTTCTTT.

This rearrangement joins TRBV6-1 to TRBJ1-2; D gene uncertain. Germline-derived CDR1 and CDR2 are MNHNS and SASEGT. The length of the CDR3 is 15 residues. V was clipped by 1 base and J by 4 bases, with 13 bases between them. The CDR3 loop reads CASSEVSTEGYGYTF. DNA of the CDR3: TGTGCCAGCAGTGAAGTTTCCACTGAGGGCTATGGCTACACCTTC.

The V gene is TRBV29-1, the J gene TRBJ2-1; 10 bases map to TRBD2. The germline gives CDR1 SQVTM, CDR2 ANQGSEA. The length of the CDR3 is 15 residues. V lost 3 bases and J lost 2; bases outside the gene matches: 4. CDR3 DNA sequence: TGCAGCGTTGAGGGAAGCGGGAGGGCCTACAATGAGCAGTTCTTC. The encoded protein is CSVEGSGRAYNEQFF.

The table lists this clonotype with a few counts. CDR3 region: CASSEGGGQETQYF. In nucleotides, the CDR3 is TGTGCCAGCAGTGAAGGCGGCGGCCAAGAGACCCAGTACTTC. The rearrangement joins TRBV2 to TRBJ2-5; no firm D call. The CDR3 has 14 residues. Trimming shortened V by 1 base and J by 1 base, and 7 bases separated the two germline ends. CDR1 and CDR2 (germline): SNHLY, FYNNEI.

This chain links TRBV3-1 with TRBJ2-5; 9 bases map to TRBD1. The trim removed 4 bases at V and 0 bases at J, leaving 3 bases unmatched. The germline V gene encodes CDR1 LGHDT and CDR2 YNNKEL (reference sequence). The CDR3 is made up of 15 amino acids. CDR3 sequence reads: CASSPGTGYQETQYF. The CDR3 DNA is TGTGCCAGCAGCCCAGGGACAGGGTACCAAGAGACCCAGTACTTC.

This clonotype was seen once. The V and J genes are TRBV19 and TRBJ1-2; D unresolved. Germline CDR1 LNHDA, CDR2 SQIVND (reference sequence). Between the trimmed V and J ends, which lost 0 bases and 3 bases, there was a span of 8 bases. The CDR3 is made up of 14 amino acids. CDR3 DNA: TGTGCCAGTAGTATAGACGCAGAACACTATGGCTACACCTTC. It codes for CASSIDAEHYGYTF.

The chain couples TRBV6-5 to TRBJ2-5, with 11 bases that match TRBD2. This CDR3 has 14 residues. Losses at the gene ends were 6 bases for V and 4 bases for J; bases not matched to a gene: 4. The germline V gene encodes CDR1 MNHEY and CDR2 SVGAGI. The CDR3 loop is CASRLAGGRETQYF. The CDR3 nucleotides read TGTGCCAGCAGATTAGCGGGAGGGCGAGAGACCCAGTACTTC.

The V call is TRBV11-2, the J call TRBJ2-6, with 7 bases that match TRBD1. CDR1 SGHAT and CDR2 FQNNGV come from the germline V gene. The V and J ends lost 5 bases and 0 bases, in that order; junction bases with no gene match: 10. The CDR3 has 18 amino acids. CDR3 in amino acids: CASSGRTGLPSGANVLTF. DNA of the CDR3: TGTGCCAGCAGCGGCCGGACAGGCCTACCCTCTGGGGCCAACGTCCTGACTTTC.

The gene calls are TRBV12-5 and TRBJ2-1, with D unresolved. The V and J ends lost 2 bases and 0 bases respectively, with 5 bases between them. The CDR3 consists of 14 residues. Per the germline V gene, CDR1 is LGHNT and CDR2 is FRNRAP. The CDR3 region has the DNA TGTGCTAGTGGTTTGTTTGGCTCCTACAATGAGCAGTTCTTC. This gives the protein CASGLFGSYNEQFF.

The CDR3 loop is CASSRLTGAVGNTIYF. Written as DNA, the CDR3 is TGCGCCAGCAGCCGCCTGACAGGGGCTGTTGGAAACACCATATATTTT. The chain has TRBV4-1 and TRBJ1-3; 8 bases are shared with TRBD1. Germline CDR1 and CDR2: MGHRA and YSYEKL. With 4 bases clipped from V and 3 bases from J, the junction kept 8 bases outside the gene matches. The CDR3 runs 16 residues.

This chain links TRBV28 with TRBJ2-1, with a possible D match to TRBD1 (6 bases). This CDR3 has 16 amino acids. Deletions cut 3 bases from V and 3 bases from J, with 15 bases between. Germline CDR1 MDHEN, CDR2 SYDVKM. The CDR3 DNA follows: TGTGCCAGCAGTTTTGAGTCAGGGGAAGGCTACAATGAGCAGTTCTTC. Its translation is CASSFESGEGYNEQFF. The entire variable domain, with the rest obtained from reference TRBV28 and TRBJ2-1, is as follows: DVKVTQSSRYLVKRTGEKVFLECVQDMDHENMFWYRQDPGLGLRLIYFSYDVKMKEKGDIPEGYSVSREKKERFSLILESASTNQTSMYLCASSFESGEGYNEQFFGPGTRLTVL.

V is TRBV27 and J is TRBJ2-2; D gene uncertain. The germline V and J ends were trimmed by 3 bases and 3 bases, with 8 bases remaining between them. From germline, CDR1 is MNHEY and CDR2 SMNVEV (reference sequence). CDR3 length: 14 residues. DNA for the CDR3: TGTGCCAGCAGTTTTAGTCCCGACACCGGGGAGCTGTTTTTT. As protein: CASSFSPDTGELFF.

This chain uses TRBV19 with TRBJ2-1; D ambiguous. CDR3 size: 14 residues. Germline lookup yields CDR1 LNHDA and CDR2 SQIVND (reference sequence). Between the trimmed V and J ends, which lost 0 bases and 0 bases, there was a span of 3 bases. For the CDR3, the DNA is TGTGCCAGTAGTATAGAGGGCTCCTACAATGAGCAGTTCTTC. Protein: CASSIEGSYNEQFF.

The chain joins TRBV3-1 to TRBJ1-1, with D perhaps TRBD1 (6 bases). V lost 1 base to trimming and J lost 8 bases, with 17 bases between them. Looked up from germline, CDR1 is LGHDT and CDR2 is YNNKEL (reference sequence). The CDR3 runs 15 residues. For the CDR3, the DNA is TGTGCCAGCAGCCAAGGCTTAGGACAGTTCATAGAAGCTTTCTTT. Its protein product is CASSQGLGQFIEAFF.